This T cell receptor beta chain was sequenced in a study of cytomegalovirus exposure and HLA in healthy donors. The CDR3 is made up of 16 amino acids. CDR1 MNHEY and CDR2 SVGAGI come from the germline V gene. V lost 2 bases, J lost 0 bases, and 13 bases lay in between. Study-wide results and caveats: Sequencing likely produced, as an artifact, a cluster of highly shared sequence variants.

Primers for the PCR totalled 60 Vbeta and 13 Jbeta. This table comes from immunoSEQ multiplex PCR, and its TCRdb copy is limited to in-frame clones, with some not included. The sample comprises 150,000 to 200,000 clones, 75% to 85% of which are singletons, and 0.6% to 0.7% rests with the top ten. A word on this clone: Its antigen remains unknown.

The sequenced sample consisted of PBMCs. This chain uses TRBV6-5 with TRBJ1-2, with D hard to call. The sequence came from a boy aged 10-17 years in good health and CMV-seronegative. CDR3 sequence reads: CASSYEAGLANYGYTF. CDR3 nucleotide sequence: TGTGCCAGCAGTTACGAGGCGGGGTTAGCTAACTATGGCTACACCTTC.